This T cell receptor beta chain was sequenced during a study of shared clonotypes between healthy human individuals. Profiling relied on immunoSEQ multiplex PCR, and the TCRdb table lists in-frame clones only, not all of them. The data show approximately 1,500,000 clones, around 97% seen once. Turning to this clone: Its antigen is currently unknown.

It was into CD45RA+ naive and CD45RA-negative memory subsets that the CD4+ cells were split. Study-wide results and caveats: For naive CD4 cells, around 5% of clonotypes were shared across a handful of donors. The study sampled only blood, and tissue repertoires likely differ.

V was clipped by 4 bases and J by 3 bases, with 13 bases between them. The germline CDR1 and CDR2 sequences are SQVTM and ANQGSEA. CDR3 length: 14 residues. Sequenced sample: naive CD4+ T cells sorted from blood. Documented subset: CD45RA+ positively selected. This TCR came from a man aged 30-40 years in good health. The chain uses TRBV29-1 and TRBJ2-1; TRBD2 might be the D (6 bases). The CDR3 sequence: CSVGSLDYYNEQFF. As DNA, the CDR3 is TGCAGCGTTGGGAGCCTGGACTACTACAATGAGCAGTTCTTC.